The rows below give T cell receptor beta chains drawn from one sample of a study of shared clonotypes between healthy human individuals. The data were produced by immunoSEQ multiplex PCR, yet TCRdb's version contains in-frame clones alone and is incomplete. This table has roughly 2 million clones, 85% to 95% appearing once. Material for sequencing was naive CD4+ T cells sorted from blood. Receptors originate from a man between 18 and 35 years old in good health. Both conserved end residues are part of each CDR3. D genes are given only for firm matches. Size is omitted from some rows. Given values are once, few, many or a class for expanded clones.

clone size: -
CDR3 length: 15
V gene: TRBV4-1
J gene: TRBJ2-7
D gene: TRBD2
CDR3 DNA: TGCGCCAGCAGCCAAGATACTAGCGGTAACTACGAGCAGTACTTC
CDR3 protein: CASSQDTSGNYEQYF

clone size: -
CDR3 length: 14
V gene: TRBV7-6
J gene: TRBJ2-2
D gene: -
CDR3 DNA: TGTGCCAGCAGCTTAGAAGGGGGAGAGGGGGAGCTGTTTTTT
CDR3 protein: CASSLEGGEGELFF

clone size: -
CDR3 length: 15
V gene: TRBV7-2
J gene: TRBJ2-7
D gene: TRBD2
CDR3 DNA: TGTGCCAGCAGCCCGAGGACTAGCGGGAGTAAAGAGCAGTACTTC
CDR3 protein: CASSPRTSGSKEQYF

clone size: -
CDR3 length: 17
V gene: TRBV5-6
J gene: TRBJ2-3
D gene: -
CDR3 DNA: TGTGCCAGCAGCCCGTCGTGGGCCCCCGCCTCCACAGATACGCAGTATTTT
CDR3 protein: CASSPSWAPASTDTQYF

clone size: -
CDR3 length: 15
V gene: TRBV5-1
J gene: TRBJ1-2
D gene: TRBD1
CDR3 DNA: TGCGCCAGCAGCCCCTTAGGGGGACAGGGGCATGGCTACACCTTC
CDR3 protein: CASSPLGGQGHGYTF

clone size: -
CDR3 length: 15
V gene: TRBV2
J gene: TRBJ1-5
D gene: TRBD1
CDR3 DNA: TGTGCCAGCAGGGCGGACAGGGGTGTCAATCAGCCCCAGCATTTT
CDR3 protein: CASRADRGVNQPQHF

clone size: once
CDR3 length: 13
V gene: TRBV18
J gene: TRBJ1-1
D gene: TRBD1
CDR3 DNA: TGTGCCAGCTCACCCTCAGGGGGCACTGAAGCTTTCTTT
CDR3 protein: CASSPSGGTEAFF

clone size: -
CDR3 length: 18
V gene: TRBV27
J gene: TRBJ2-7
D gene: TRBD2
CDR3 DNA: TGTGCCAGCAGTTTTGGGACTAGCGGGAGTGGTGGCTCCTACGAGCAGTACTTC
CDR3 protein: CASSFGTSGSGGSYEQYF

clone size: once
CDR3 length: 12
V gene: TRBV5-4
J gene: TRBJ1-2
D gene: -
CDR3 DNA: TGTGCCAGCAGCTTTGAAGACTATGGCTACACCTTC
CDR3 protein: CASSFEDYGYTF

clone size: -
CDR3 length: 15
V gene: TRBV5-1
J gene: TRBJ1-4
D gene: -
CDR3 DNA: TGCGCCAGCAGCGTGGGACCCGCAACTAATGAAAAACTGTTTTTT
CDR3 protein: CASSVGPATNEKLFF

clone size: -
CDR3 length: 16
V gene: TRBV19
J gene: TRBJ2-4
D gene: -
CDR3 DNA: TGTGCCAGTAGTATAGGGCCCATCACGGCCAAAAACATTCAGTACTTC
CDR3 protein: CASSIGPITAKNIQYF

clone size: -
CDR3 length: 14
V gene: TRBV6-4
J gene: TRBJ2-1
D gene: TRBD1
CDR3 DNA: TGTGCCAGCAGCGGGACAGGTTTCCTAAGTGAGCAGTTCTTC
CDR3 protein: CASSGTGFLSEQFF

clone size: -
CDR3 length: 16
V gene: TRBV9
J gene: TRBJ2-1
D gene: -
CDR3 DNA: TGTGCCAGCAGCGTAGGTGGGGACTCTTTCTACAATGAGCAGTTCTTC
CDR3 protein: CASSVGGDSFYNEQFF